This T cell receptor beta chain was sequenced during a study of T cell changes during pregnancy in multiple sclerosis. The method was immunoSEQ multiplex PCR; TCRdb's version includes in-frame clones alone and lacks a portion of them. Here the sample spans over 25,000 clones, roughly 90% being singletons. The CDR3 has 18 residues. From germline, CDR1 is SGHDN and CDR2 FVKESK. The junction had 11 bases not matched to a gene; V was cut back by 0 bases and J by 4 bases. The source material was CD4+ T cells from peripheral blood mononuclear cells, sampled in the second trimester of pregnancy. This clonotype was sampled from a female donor in good health, enrolled as a control in a pregnancy study. The rearrangement uses TRBV14 and TRBJ2-1; TRBD1 matches 8 bases. CDR3 nucleotides: TGTGCCAGCAGCCAAGACTCTCTCTCAGGGGGCATATACAATGAGCAGTTCTTC. It is translated as CASSQDSLSGGIYNEQFF.